This T cell receptor (beta chain) appears in the sequencing data of a study of neoadjuvant anti-PD-1 for oral cavity cancer. Study information: Patients without progression received a fourth nivolumab dose around day 43, then surgical resection on days 50-56.

Documented time point: after neoadjuvant nivolumab, at surgical resection. This clone was seen a handful of times. The repertoire was sequenced with immunoSEQ multiplex PCR; TCRdb's copy has only in-frame clones and lacks some. The profile shows tens of thousands of clones, more than 20% of them singletons. This TCR derives from a person aged 40 to 85 with oral cavity squamous cell carcinoma. The sample consisted of tumor tissue, taken after nivolumab (anti-PD-1) treatment.

The CDR3 region has the DNA TGTGCCAGCAGCTTAGCTACAGGGGCTGAGGGCTACACCTTC. This codes for CASSLATGAEGYTF. J is TRBJ1-2 and V is TRBV7-9; 7 bases are a match to TRBD1. Germline-derived CDR1 and CDR2 are SEHNR and FQNEAQ (reference sequence). This CDR3 has 14 residues. V lost 0 bases to trimming and J lost 8 bases; unmatched junction nucleotides: 6.